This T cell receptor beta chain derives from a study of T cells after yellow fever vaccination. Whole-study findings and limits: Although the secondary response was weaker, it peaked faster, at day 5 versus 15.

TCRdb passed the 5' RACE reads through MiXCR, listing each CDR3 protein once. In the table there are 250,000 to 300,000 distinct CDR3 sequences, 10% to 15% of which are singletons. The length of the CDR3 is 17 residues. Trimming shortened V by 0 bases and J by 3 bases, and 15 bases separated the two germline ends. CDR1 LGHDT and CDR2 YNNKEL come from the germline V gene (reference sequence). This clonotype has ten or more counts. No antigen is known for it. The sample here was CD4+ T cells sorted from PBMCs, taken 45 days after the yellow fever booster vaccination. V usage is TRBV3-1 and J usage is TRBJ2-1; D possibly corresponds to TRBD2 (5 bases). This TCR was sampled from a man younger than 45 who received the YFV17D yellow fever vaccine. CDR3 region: CASSQEGSTTFYNEQFF. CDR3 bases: TGTGCCAGCAGCCAAGAAGGTTCGACTACCTTCTACAATGAGCAGTTCTTC.